What follows is one T cell receptor (beta chain) and its context. Antigen specificity is unknown. This PCR relied on a set of 60 Vbeta primers and 13 Jbeta primers. Sequencing was performed with immunoSEQ multiplex PCR; in TCRdb, only in-frame clones are kept and a portion is missing. This table holds roughly 140,000 clones, roughly three quarters found once. The data originate from a study of cytomegalovirus exposure and HLA in healthy donors. Study-level points and caveats: Most TCR sequences showed up rarely, but some public TCRs showed up in many donors.

This CDR3 contains 15 residues. Germline V gene lookup returns CDR1 SGHRS and CDR2 YFSETQ. V lost 5 bases to trimming and J lost 0 bases, with 14 bases between them. This TCR was sampled from a male donor in good health and CMV-seronegative. This chain connects TRBV5-1 to TRBJ1-1, with D unclear. Sequencing was carried out using PBMCs. Here the CDR3 reads CASSEIASLNTEAFF. The CDR3 region has the DNA TGCGCCAGCAGTGAAATCGCAAGCTTGAACACTGAAGCTTTCTTT.